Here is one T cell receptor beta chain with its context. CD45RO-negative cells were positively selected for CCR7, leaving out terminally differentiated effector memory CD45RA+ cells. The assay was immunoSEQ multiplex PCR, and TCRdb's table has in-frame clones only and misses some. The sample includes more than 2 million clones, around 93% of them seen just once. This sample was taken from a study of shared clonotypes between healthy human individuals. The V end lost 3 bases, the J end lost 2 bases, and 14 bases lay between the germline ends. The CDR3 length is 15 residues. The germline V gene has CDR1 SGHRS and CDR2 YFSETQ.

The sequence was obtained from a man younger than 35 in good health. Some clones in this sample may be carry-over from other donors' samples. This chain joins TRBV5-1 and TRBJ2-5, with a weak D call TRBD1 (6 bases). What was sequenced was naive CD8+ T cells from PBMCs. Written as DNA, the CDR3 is TGCGCCAGCAGCTCTACAAGGACAGTACAAGAGACCCAGTACTTC. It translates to CASSSTRTVQETQYF.